This TCR beta chain was retrieved from a study of shared clonotypes between healthy human individuals (dated by TCRdb to about 2020). With respect to the entire study: The cohort comprised a couple of women and a few men aged 18 to 49 years. For each donor, CD4 naive and CD4 memory were each given three plates, CD8 naive was given two plates, and CD8 memory was given one plate. To estimate repertoire size and how much clonotypes are shared between individuals, the study performed deep sequencing of blood TCR repertoires from 4 to 6 healthy adults. Per donor, leukapheresis produced somewhere between about 0.94 and 9.5 billion PBMCs. To increase sequencing depth and limit assay-specific biases, different laboratories used diverse techniques to prepare libraries and sequence TCR repertoires.

TCR CDR3 regions were amplified from genomic DNA by multiplex PCR using the deep immunoSEQ assay. Extracted genomic DNA from each cell subset was distributed evenly across all wells of several immunoSEQ 96-well plates, and each plate was treated as a replicate. For sorted subsets, around 0.2 ug of genomic DNA, equivalent to about 30,000 T cell genomes, went into each replicate PCR. The purified libraries were quantified using a Qubit 3.0 fluorometer, sized with a Bioanalyzer 2100, and then quantified again using the KAPA Library Quantification kit. Each immunoSEQ 96-well plate was sequenced on its own single-read 150-cycle Illumina NextSeq 550 flow cell. In the original analysis: Because the immunoSEQ output held only junctional sequences and lacked quality scores, the filtering could not match the filtering applied to full-length reads. To assign V/J genes and CDR3, sequences were annotated using PyIR, a Python wrapper for IgBLAST v1.9, with IMGT germline references. Reads were removed for weak V/J assignments (E-value above 1e-6), missing CDR3, stop codons, out-of-frame junctions, or ambiguous translated residues. A V3J clonotype was defined by an identical inferred V gene, J gene, and CDR3 amino acid sequence. The percentage overlap between two repertoires was calculated by dividing the number of shared unique clonotypes by the size of the smaller repertoire. Repertoire richness was assessed with RTK rarefaction, the Chao1 estimator, and Recon v2.1 estimates of unobserved clonotypes. OLGA was used to compute generation probabilities for all TCRbeta clonotypes that the gDNA method yielded from several donors. Drawn from immuneACCESS, this table holds only the in-frame rearrangements with V and J called that TCRdb kept. Clones are partly lost; checked studies trace under half to an unresolved V gene and leave the rest unexplained. The V and J calls and clone size are taken from that table; D and trimming were inferred from the DNA. The sample yields roughly 2.2 million clones; approximately 95% were counted once. The ten biggest clones cover under 0.45% of the sample.

Healthy HIV-negative adults with no recently reported acute infections or vaccinations were included as donors. All donors were Caucasian adults living in Nashville, Tennessee, USA. CD4+ T cells were enriched by magnetic negative selection; naive cells were then positively selected on CD45RA, and the negative fraction formed the memory subset. Blood was collected by leukapheresis, and PBMCs were isolated by Ficoll-Histopaque density gradient centrifugation and then cryopreserved in liquid nitrogen vapor phase. Analytical flow cytometry was used to check the purity and quantity of every magnetically sorted T cell population. Each sorted fraction had its genomic DNA isolated and then quantified by UV absorbance on a Nanodrop 2000c. Notes on this clone: This clone's antigen is unknown. Relative to the germline gene, one junction end is altered; a read error may explain this.

The CDR3 has 13 amino acids, counting the end cysteine and phenylalanine. The retained sequence is limited to the CDR3, 39 bases, with the frame set at the first base. CDR1 is given as MDHEN and CDR2 as SYDVKM, both from the germline V gene. Study-level results and caveats: Pairwise subsampling indicated that sequencing depth was expected to affect the degree of clonotype sharing among donors. Compared with non-shared clonotypes, the clonotypes found in all four sorted-subset donors had higher generation probabilities. Sampling was restricted to blood, and TCR repertoires in tissues likely differ from the TCR repertoires found in blood. Across four donors, roughly 5.4% of naive CD4, over 3% of naive CD8, under 2.5% of memory CD4, and under 0.45% of memory CD8 clonotypes were shared. Even with the large sequencing depth, rarefaction of the sorted-subset datasets indicated that sequencing was incomplete. Estimated clonotype richness was generally larger for naive than for memory subsets. Because the study included only a small number of donors, the genetic and exposure-history diversity represented was limited.

The sequenced sample consisted of naive CD4+ T cells from PBMCs. Reading the label with the study, this specimen's cell subset or site is: CD45RA+ positively selected. The TCR comes from a man between 18 and 29 years old in good health. Some clones in this sample may be carry-over from other donors' samples. The chain couples TRBV28 to TRBJ1-2; perhaps TRBD1 is the D gene, with 6 bases matching. The CDR3 region: CASSTGQRRILVF. The DNA is as follows: TGTGCCAGCAGTACCGGACAGCGGCGTATTCTCGTCTTC.